The T cell receptor (beta chain) described here comes from a study of T-cell memory formation after mild COVID-19. Study at large: There were largely donor-specific TCR clusters.

Whole-study results and caveats: CD8+ contracting clones occupied EMRA, while CD4+ ones occupied mainly CM and EM. Memory from before infection featured some responding clones, which suggests cross-reactive memory joined.

TCRdb recomputed calls from the 5' RACE reads with MiXCR, one row per CDR3 protein. The data show approximately 350,000 distinct CDR3 sequences, 25% to 30% seen once. This clonotype was counted many times. Its target is not known. Germline CDR1 DFQATT, CDR2 SNEGSKA (reference sequence). Deletions cut 0 bases from V and 6 bases from J, with 14 bases between. The CDR3 runs to 15 residues. The sample taken for sequencing was PBMCs or a T cell subset sorted from them (not recorded which). V and J are TRBV20-1 and TRBJ2-2, with D perhaps TRBD2 (5 bases). This clonotype was obtained from an adult woman who had mild COVID-19 (a few samples of this study predate the infection). Cell type and time point are not known. DNA of the CDR3: TGCAGTGCTAGAGATGCGACACGGGGAGCCGGGGAGCTGTTTTTT. Translation gives CSARDATRGAGELFF.